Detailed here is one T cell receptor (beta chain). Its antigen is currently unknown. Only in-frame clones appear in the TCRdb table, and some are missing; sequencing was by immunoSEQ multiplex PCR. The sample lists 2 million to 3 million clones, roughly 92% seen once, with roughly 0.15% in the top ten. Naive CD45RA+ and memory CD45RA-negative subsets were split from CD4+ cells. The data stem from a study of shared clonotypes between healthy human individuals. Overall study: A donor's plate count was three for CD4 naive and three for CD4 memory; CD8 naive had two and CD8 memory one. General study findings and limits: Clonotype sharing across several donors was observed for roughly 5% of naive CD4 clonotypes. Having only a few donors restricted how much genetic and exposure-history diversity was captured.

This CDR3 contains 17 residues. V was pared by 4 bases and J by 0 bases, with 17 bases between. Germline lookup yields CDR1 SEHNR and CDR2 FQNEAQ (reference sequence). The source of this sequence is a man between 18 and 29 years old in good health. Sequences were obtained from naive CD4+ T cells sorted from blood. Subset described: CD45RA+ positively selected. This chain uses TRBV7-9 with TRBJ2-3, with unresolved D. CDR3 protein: CASSSSERGASTDTQYF. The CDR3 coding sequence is TGTGCCAGCAGCTCAAGCGAACGCGGTGCTAGCACAGATACGCAGTATTTT.